This note documents a single TCR beta chain sequence. Its specificity is not known. Looked up from germline, CDR1 is MNHEY and CDR2 is SVGEGT. The CDR3 has 19 amino acids. Trimming cost V 5 bases and J 5 bases; bases outside gene matches: 12. TCRdb redid the calling of the reads with MiXCR, one entry per CDR3 protein. The sample has fewer than 350,000 distinct CDR3 sequences, over 7.5% seen once. This specimen comes from a study of T cell repertoires in cytomegalovirus infection. The wider study: Matching HLA type and CMV infection were both indicated by public TCR beta signatures.

Study-level findings and limits: Across the ex vivo response, the dominant clonotypes were HLA-C-restricted CMV-specific TCR beta clonotypes. Totalled public TCR beta family frequency picked out people who carried CMV plus the relevant HLA.

The material sequenced was PBMCs. The clonotype was recovered from a human donor in good health (CMV status not recorded). Some clones in this sample may be carry-over from other donors' samples. The chain uses TRBV6-2 or TRBV6-3 and TRBJ2-4, with TRBD2 matching 16 bases. In DNA, the CDR3 is TGTGCCAGCAGTCCAACCTCGGGACTAGCGGGGGGGCGGGAAAACATTCAGTACTTC. This gives the protein CASSPTSGLAGGRENIQYF.